These 30 T cell receptor beta chains originate from one sample sequenced in a study of neurological immune-mediated disorders. TCRdb fed the 5' RACE reads into MiXCR, producing one record per CDR3 protein. In the table there are 15,000 to 20,000 distinct CDR3 sequences, 27% of which are singletons. The sequencing sample was made of PBMCs. These receptors came from a man aged 50 or older with HTLV-1-associated myelopathy (HAM/TSP).

In its sample, this clonotype was seen a few times. The chain employs TRBV1 and TRBJ2-5. TRBV1 is designated a pseudogene. The CDR3 runs 18 residues. The CDR3 region is CTSSQDDCDGGTQETQYF. The CDR3 DNA reads as TGCACCAGCAGCCAAGATGACTGTGACGGGGGTACTCAAGAGACCCAGTACTTC.

The gene calls are TRBV18 and TRBJ2-1, with 7 bases fitting TRBD2. J was trimmed by 10 bases and V by 10 bases; bases with no gene match: 7. CDR1 KGHSH and CDR2 LQKENI come from the germline V gene. This CDR3 has 11 amino acids. As DNA, the CDR3 is TGTGCCACCCGAAGGGAGGGCGAGCAGTTCTTC. Amino acids: CATRREGEQFF.

The sample holds a few counts of this clonotype. CDR3: CASSSGGRSTDTQYF. The CDR3 DNA is TGCGCCAGCAGTTCAGGGGGCCGGAGCACAGATACGCAGTATTTT. The rearrangement links TRBV5-1 to TRBJ2-3, with 8 positions matching TRBD1. The length of the CDR3 is 15 residues. V trimming: 5 bases; J trimming: 0 bases; junction bases outside the gene matches: 5. CDR1 and CDR2 from the germline V gene are SGHRS and YFSETQ.

In its sample, this clonotype was seen a few times. V usage is TRBV19 and J usage is TRBJ2-1, with no clear D. The length of the CDR3 is 14 residues. V was shortened by 3 bases and J by 9 bases, with 15 bases between the two germline ends. Germline lookup yields CDR1 LNHDA and CDR2 SQIVND (reference sequence). The DNA for the CDR3 is TGTGCCAGTAGTATCCACCGGGCTTCTGGTGAGCAGTTCTTC. Translating it yields CASSIHRASGEQFF.

The genes are TRBV4-3 and TRBJ2-1, with 9 positions matching TRBD2. The CDR3 is 18 residues long. Germline CDR1 reads LGHNA; CDR2 reads YSLEER. After removal of 1 base from V and 6 bases from J, the junction contained 13 bases not matched to a gene. This CDR3 is CASSQGWRGGFSGNEQFF. The CDR3 DNA reads as TGCGCCAGCAGCCAAGGTTGGCGGGGGGGCTTTTCTGGCAATGAGCAGTTCTTC.

The gene calls are TRBV20-1 and TRBJ2-3; 10 nucleotides match TRBD1. V dropped 5 bases and J dropped 4; count of bases not matched to a gene: 9. This CDR3 is 15 amino acids long. Germline values: CDR1 DFQATT, CDR2 SNEGSKA (reference sequence). CDR3 sequence: CSAQTDRGRADTQYF. CDR3 DNA sequence: TGCAGTGCTCAAACAGACAGGGGGCGCGCAGATACGCAGTATTTT.

CDR3 coding DNA: TGTGCCAGCAGCTTTACAGGGACCGCGAGACCGTTCTTC. This codes for CASSFTGTARPFF. V usage is TRBV5-6 and J usage is TRBJ2-1; weak D call: TRBD1 (6 bases). V lost 2 bases and J lost 15, with 18 bases in between. There are 13 residues in the CDR3. Germline CDR1 and CDR2: SGHDT and YYEEEE. Together with reference TRBV5-6 and TRBJ2-1, the CDR3 gives the full variable domain: DAGVTQSPTHLIKTRGQQVTLRCSPKSGHDTVSWYQQALGQGPQFIFQYYEEEERQRGNFPDRFSGHQFPNYSSELNVNALLLGDSALYLCASSFTGTARPFFGPGTRLTVL.

This sequence joins TRBV19 and TRBJ2-1, with TRBD2 matching 7 bases. Germline V CDR1 and CDR2: LNHDA, SQIVND (reference sequence). This CDR3 is built from 18 residues. J gave up 0 bases and V 7 bases, and 15 bases lay outside the gene matches. DNA of the CDR3: TGTGCCAGTAACCTGCAGTCTGGCGGGAGCCCCTCCTACAATGAGCAGTTCTTC. Protein: CASNLQSGGSPSYNEQFF.

This clonotype is categorized as medium-sized (0.01 to 0.1%). Its ends do not fully match the called genes, so a read error is possible. V and J are TRBV2 and TRBJ1-1; D unresolved. Germline V gives CDR1 SNHLY, CDR2 FYNNEI. The CDR3 consists of 15 residues. The CDR3 DNA is TGTGCCAGCAGCGCCGACTCGACGATGAACGCTGAAGCTTTCTTT. Its translation is CASSADSTMNAEAFF. Full variable domain (missing parts from reference TRBV2 and TRBJ1-1): EPEVTQTPSHQVTQMGQEVILRCVPISNHLYFYWYRQILGQKVEFLVSFYNNEISEKSEIFDDQFSVERPDGSNFTLKIRSTKLEDSAMYFCASSADSTMNAEAFFGQGTRLTVV.

This clonotype appeared once. The V and J genes are TRBV20-1 and TRBJ2-1; 12 positions agree with TRBD2. CDR3 length: 17 residues. V gave up 2 bases and J gave up 5 bases; unmatched junction bases: 10. Germline V gene sequence: CDR1 DFQATT, CDR2 SNEGSKA (reference sequence). The CDR3 DNA is TGCAGTGCTAGAAACGCACTAGCGGGGGGCGTCAACAATGAGCAGTTCTTC. This sequence encodes CSARNALAGGVNNEQFF.

Many counts were recorded for this clonotype. This sequence joins TRBV29-1 and TRBJ1-1; D is unresolved. Germline CDR1 is SQVTM and CDR2 is ANQGSEA. The V end lost 7 bases, the J end lost 3 bases, and 9 bases lay between the germline ends. The CDR3 consists of 11 residues. Written as DNA, the CDR3 is TGCAGCGGAGGAAGGGACACTGAAGCTTTCTTT. This codes for CSGGRDTEAFF.

The chain recombines TRBV5-1 with TRBJ2-2; no clear D. The germline CDR1 and CDR2 sequences are SGHRS and YFSETQ. Trimming stripped 0 bases from V and 1 base from J, with 7 bases between. The CDR3 loop spans 15 amino acids. DNA of the CDR3: TGCGCCAGCAGCTTGGGCATCCAGAACACCGGGGAGCTGTTTTTT. It encodes CASSLGIQNTGELFF.

This clonotype was seen a handful of times. CDR3 protein: CASSVEVRYPRNTIYF. CDR3 nucleotides: TGTGCCAGCAGCGTAGAGGTGCGCTACCCACGAAACACCATATATTTT. J is TRBJ1-3 and V is TRBV9, with D unresolved. This CDR3 is 16 amino acids long. CDR1 is SGDLS and CDR2 is YYNGEE in the germline V gene. Between the trimmed V and J ends, which lost 0 bases and 5 bases, there was a span of 15 bases.

This clonotype occurred a few times. The DNA for the CDR3 is TGCGCCAGCAGCCTCGGGACAGCCGCTACTAACTATGGCTACACCTTC. Its protein is CASSLGTAATNYGYTF. The gene calls are TRBV5-1 and TRBJ1-2; 7 bases map to TRBD1. Germline values: CDR1 SGHRS, CDR2 YFSETQ. V lost 4 bases and J lost 0; bases outside the gene matches: 9. The CDR3 sequence is 16 residues long.

The V call is TRBV5-1, the J call TRBJ2-1, with D perhaps given as TRBD1 or TRBD2 (5 bases each). CDR3 length: 16 residues. V was clipped by 4 bases and J by 7 bases, with 21 bases between them. The germline V gene has CDR1 SGHRS and CDR2 YFSETQ. The CDR3 DNA is TGCGCCAGCAGCATCGGGACGGCGGCAAGGGATAATGAGCAGTTCTTC. It is translated as CASSIGTAARDNEQFF.

This clonotype was observed a handful of times. This chain joins TRBV20-1 and TRBJ1-3; a possible D gene is TRBD1 (5 bases). Deletions cut 3 bases from V and 4 bases from J, with 10 bases between. CDR1 is DFQATT and CDR2 is SNEGSKA in the germline V gene (reference sequence). The CDR3 spans 13 residues. The DNA for the CDR3 is TGCAGTGCTAGTCAGGGATTGGGAAACACCATATATTTT. Translation gives CSASQGLGNTIYF.

The chain has TRBV20-1 and TRBJ1-1; D is uncertain. The germline gives CDR1 DFQATT, CDR2 SNEGSKA (reference sequence). Trimming shortened V by 0 bases and J by 7 bases, and 6 bases separated the two germline ends. The CDR3 spans 11 residues. The CDR3 protein is CSARDEGEAFF. In DNA form, the CDR3 reads TGCAGTGCTAGAGATGAGGGTGAAGCTTTCTTT.

This clonotype was detected only a few times. The chain recombines TRBV20-1 with TRBJ2-5; D not resolved. CDR1 is DFQATT and CDR2 is SNEGSKA in the germline V gene (reference sequence). Trimming took off 2 bases at V and 2 bases at J, with 3 bases between the two ends. The CDR3 contains 11 residues. CDR3 sequence reads: CSARHQETQYF. DNA for the CDR3: TGCAGTGCTAGACATCAAGAGACCCAGTACTTC.

The genes are TRBV5-1 and TRBJ2-7; 7 bases fit TRBD1. This CDR3 is 14 amino acids long. Germline CDR1 reads SGHRS; CDR2 reads YFSETQ. The J segment lost 6 bases and the V segment lost 4 bases, leaving 10 bases of the junction unmatched. The CDR3 loop reads CASSLTGTDPEQYF. The CDR3 nucleotides are TGCGCCAGCAGCCTAACCGGGACAGACCCCGAGCAGTACTTC.

This clonotype was found a few times. The chain uses TRBV14 and TRBJ1-1; no clear D. Germline assignment: CDR1 SGHDN and CDR2 FVKESK. The CDR3 consists of 14 residues. V dropped 1 base and J dropped 4 bases, with 10 bases sitting between them. The CDR3 reads CASSQVYGGTEAFF. The CDR3 region has the DNA TGTGCCAGCAGCCAAGTATACGGTGGCACTGAAGCTTTCTTT.

This clonotype showed up just a few times. CDR3 loop: CASSSGAGGYNEQFF. The CDR3 DNA reads as TGCGCCAGCAGTTCAGGGGCGGGGGGGTACAATGAGCAGTTCTTC. The J gene is TRBJ2-1, the V gene TRBV5-1; the match to TRBD2 covers 9 bases. The V gene end was trimmed by 5 bases and the J gene end by 4 bases; junction bases not matched to a gene: 7. CDR3 size: 15 residues. Germline-derived CDR1 and CDR2 are SGHRS and YFSETQ.

This clonotype was seen repeatedly, ten times or more. The CDR3: CASSLGLGLTPNYGYTF. CDR3 nucleotide sequence: TGTGCCAGCAGCTTAGGTCTGGGGCTAACTCCTAACTATGGCTACACCTTC. V is TRBV7-6 and J is TRBJ1-2; perhaps TRBD1 as D (5 bases). CDR3 length: 17 amino acids. Trimming took off 1 base at V and 0 bases at J, with 15 bases between the two ends. CDR1 is SGHVS, CDR2 FNYEAQ, per germline. The full variable domain, its missing parts supplied by reference TRBV7-6 and TRBJ1-2, is GAGVSQSPRYKVTKRGQDVALRCDPISGHVSLYWYRQALGQGPEFLTYFNYEAQQDKSGLPNDRFSAERPEGSISTLTIQRTEQRDSAMYRCASSLGLGLTPNYGYTFGSGTRLTVV.

This clonotype was seen a single time. The genes are TRBV20-1 and TRBJ2-5, with no clear D. Trimming took off 4 bases at V and 4 bases at J, with 10 bases between the two ends. In germline, CDR1 is DFQATT, CDR2 SNEGSKA (reference sequence). This CDR3 region has 12 residues. The CDR3 coding sequence is TGCAGTGCTATACCAGAGGTAGAGACCCAGTACTTC. It specifies CSAIPEVETQYF.

Ten or more counts support this clonotype. This chain links TRBV12-3 or TRBV12-4 with TRBJ2-1; D not certain. This CDR3 has 12 amino acids. Trimming shortened V by 6 bases and J by 4 bases, and 7 bases separated the two germline ends. As DNA, the CDR3 is TGTGCCAGCAGGGACGAATACAATGAGCAGTTCTTC. Translated: CASRDEYNEQFF.

This clonotype was detected many times. The rearrangement joins TRBV29-1 to TRBJ1-2; 7 bases are a match to TRBD1. The germline CDR1 and CDR2 sequences are SQVTM and ANQGSEA. The V gene end was trimmed by 0 bases and the J gene end by 2 bases; junction bases not matched to a gene: 6. This CDR3 spans 15 amino acids. CDR3 sequence (DNA): TGCAGCGTTGAAGAGAAGGAGGGGGCGAACTATGGCTACACCTTC. It specifies CSVEEKEGANYGYTF.

This clonotype was observed a handful of times. The V gene is TRBV12-3 or TRBV12-4, the J gene TRBJ2-1; D perhaps matches TRBD1 (5 bases). Trimming stripped 9 bases from V and 4 bases from J, with 7 bases between. The CDR3 contains 11 residues. This CDR3 is CASSGYNEQFF. The CDR3 region has the DNA TGTGCCAGTTCAGGGTACAATGAGCAGTTCTTC.

The V gene is TRBV28, the J gene TRBJ1-3, with D perhaps TRBD1 (5 bases). Trimming took off 2 bases at V and 3 bases at J, with 17 bases between the two ends. Germline V gene sequence: CDR1 MDHEN, CDR2 SYDVKM. This CDR3 is 17 amino acids long. The CDR3 DNA reads TGTGCCAGCAGTTTAGAAGAGGGGAGAATTTTTGGAAACACCATATATTTT. This gives the protein CASSLEEGRIFGNTIYF. Looking up the rest from reference TRBV28 and TRBJ1-3 gives the full variable domain: DVKVTQSSRYLVKRTGEKVFLECVQDMDHENMFWYRQDPGLGLRLIYFSYDVKMKEKGDIPEGYSVSREKKERFSLILESASTNQTSMYLCASSLEEGRIFGNTIYFGEGSWLTVV.

The table lists this clonotype with many counts. This chain joins TRBV2 and TRBJ2-2; no firm D call. CDR1 and CDR2 (germline): SNHLY, FYNNEI. The length of the CDR3 is 13 residues. With 1 base removed from V and 6 bases from J, the gap between germline ends came to 6 bases. The chain's CDR3 is CASSEVVAGELFF. Written as DNA, the CDR3 is TGTGCCAGCAGTGAAGTGGTTGCCGGGGAGCTGTTTTTT.

The chain has TRBV28 and TRBJ1-5; 9 bases match TRBD1. CDR3 length: 16 residues. With V trimmed by 5 bases and J by 2 bases, 7 bases remained unmatched. Germline CDR1 is MDHEN and CDR2 is SYDVKM. CDR3 bases: TGTGCCAGCAGTACCTCCGGACAGGGGCGCAATCAGCCCCAGCATTTT. It specifies CASSTSGQGRNQPQHF.

This rearrangement joins TRBV3-1 to TRBJ1-2; weak D call: TRBD1 (5 bases). In germline, CDR1 is LGHDT, CDR2 YNNKEL (reference sequence). The V end was cut by 4 bases, the J end by 6 bases, with 15 bases between. There are 14 residues in the CDR3. Written as DNA, the CDR3 is TGTGCCAGCAGCCGACAAGGAGGGGAGGATGGCTACACCTTC. Translating gives CASSRQGGEDGYTF.